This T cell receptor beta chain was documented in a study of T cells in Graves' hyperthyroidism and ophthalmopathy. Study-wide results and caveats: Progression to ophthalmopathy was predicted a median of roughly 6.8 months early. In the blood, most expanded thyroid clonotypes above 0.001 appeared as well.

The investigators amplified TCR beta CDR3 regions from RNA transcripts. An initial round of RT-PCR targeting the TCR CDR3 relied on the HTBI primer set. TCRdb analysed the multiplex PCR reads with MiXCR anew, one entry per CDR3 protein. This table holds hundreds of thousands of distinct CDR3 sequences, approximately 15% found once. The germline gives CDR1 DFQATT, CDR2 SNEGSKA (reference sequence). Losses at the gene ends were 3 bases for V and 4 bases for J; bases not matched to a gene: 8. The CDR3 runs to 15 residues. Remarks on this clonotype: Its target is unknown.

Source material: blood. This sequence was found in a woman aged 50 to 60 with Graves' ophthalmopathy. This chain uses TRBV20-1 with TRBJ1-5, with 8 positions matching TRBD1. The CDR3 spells CSASNPQGANQPQHF. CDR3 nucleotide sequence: TGCAGTGCTAGCAACCCGCAGGGGGCGAATCAGCCCCAGCATTTT.